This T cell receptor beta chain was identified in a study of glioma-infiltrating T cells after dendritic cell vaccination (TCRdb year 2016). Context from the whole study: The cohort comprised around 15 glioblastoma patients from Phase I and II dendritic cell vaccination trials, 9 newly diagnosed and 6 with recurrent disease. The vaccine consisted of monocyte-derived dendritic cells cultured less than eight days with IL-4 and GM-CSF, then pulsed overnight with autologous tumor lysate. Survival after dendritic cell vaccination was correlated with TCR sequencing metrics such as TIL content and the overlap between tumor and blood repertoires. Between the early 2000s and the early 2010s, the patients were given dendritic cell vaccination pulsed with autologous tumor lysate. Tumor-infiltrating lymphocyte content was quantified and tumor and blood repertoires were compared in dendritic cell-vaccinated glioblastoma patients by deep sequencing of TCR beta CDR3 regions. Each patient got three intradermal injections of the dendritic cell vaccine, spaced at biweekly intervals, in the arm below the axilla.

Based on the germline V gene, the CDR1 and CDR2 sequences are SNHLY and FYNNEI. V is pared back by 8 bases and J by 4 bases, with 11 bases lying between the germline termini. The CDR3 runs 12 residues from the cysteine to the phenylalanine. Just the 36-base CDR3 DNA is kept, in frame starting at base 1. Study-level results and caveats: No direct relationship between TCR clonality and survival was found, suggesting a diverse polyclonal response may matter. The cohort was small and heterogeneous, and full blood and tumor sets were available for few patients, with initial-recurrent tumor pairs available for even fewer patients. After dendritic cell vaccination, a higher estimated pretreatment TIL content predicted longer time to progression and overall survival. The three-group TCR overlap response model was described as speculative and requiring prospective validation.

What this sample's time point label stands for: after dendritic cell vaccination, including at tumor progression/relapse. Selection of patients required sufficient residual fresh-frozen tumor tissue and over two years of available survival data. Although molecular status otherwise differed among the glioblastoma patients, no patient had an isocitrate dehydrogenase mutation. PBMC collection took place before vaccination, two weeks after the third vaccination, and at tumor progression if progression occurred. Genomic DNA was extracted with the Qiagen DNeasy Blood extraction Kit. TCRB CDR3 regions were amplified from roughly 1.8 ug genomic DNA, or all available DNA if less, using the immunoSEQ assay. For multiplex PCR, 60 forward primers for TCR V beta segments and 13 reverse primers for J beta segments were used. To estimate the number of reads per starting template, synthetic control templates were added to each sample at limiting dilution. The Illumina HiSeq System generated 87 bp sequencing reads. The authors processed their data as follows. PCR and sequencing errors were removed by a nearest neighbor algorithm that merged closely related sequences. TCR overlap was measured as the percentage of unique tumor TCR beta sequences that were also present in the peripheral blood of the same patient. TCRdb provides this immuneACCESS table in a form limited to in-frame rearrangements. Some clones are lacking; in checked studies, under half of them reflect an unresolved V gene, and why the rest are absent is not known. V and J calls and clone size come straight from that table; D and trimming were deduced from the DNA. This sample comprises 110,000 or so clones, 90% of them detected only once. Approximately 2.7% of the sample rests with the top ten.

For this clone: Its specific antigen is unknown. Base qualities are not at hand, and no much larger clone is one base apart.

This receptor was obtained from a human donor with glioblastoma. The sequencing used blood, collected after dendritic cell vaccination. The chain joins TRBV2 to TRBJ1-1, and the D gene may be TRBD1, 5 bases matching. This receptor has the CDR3 CASGKGATEAFF. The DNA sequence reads TGTGCCAGCGGTAAAGGGGCCACTGAAGCTTTCTTT.